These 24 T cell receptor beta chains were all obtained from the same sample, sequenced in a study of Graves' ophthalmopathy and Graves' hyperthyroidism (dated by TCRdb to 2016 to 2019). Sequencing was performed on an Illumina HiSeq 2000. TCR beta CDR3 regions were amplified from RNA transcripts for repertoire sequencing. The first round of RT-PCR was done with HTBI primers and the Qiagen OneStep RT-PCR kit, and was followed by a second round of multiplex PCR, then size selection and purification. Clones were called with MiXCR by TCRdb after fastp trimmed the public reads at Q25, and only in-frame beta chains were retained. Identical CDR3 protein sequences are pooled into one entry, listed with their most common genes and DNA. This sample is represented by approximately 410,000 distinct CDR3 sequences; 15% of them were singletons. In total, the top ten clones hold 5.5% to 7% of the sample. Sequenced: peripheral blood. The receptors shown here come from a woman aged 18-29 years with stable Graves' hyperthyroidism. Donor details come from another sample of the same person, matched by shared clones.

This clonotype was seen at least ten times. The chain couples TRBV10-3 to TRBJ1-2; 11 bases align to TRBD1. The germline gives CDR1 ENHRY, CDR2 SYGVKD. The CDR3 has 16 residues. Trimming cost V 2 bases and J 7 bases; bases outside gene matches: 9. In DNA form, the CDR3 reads TGTGCCATCAGTGAGCCCTATGGACAGGGGGCAGCTGGCTACACCTTC. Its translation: CAISEPYGQGAAGYTF.

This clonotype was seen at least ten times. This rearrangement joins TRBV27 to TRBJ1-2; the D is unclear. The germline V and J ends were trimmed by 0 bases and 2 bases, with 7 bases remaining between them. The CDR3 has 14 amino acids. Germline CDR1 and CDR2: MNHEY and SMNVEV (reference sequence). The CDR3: CASSLSTKNYGYTF. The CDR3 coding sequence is TGTGCCAGCAGTTTATCGACTAAAAACTATGGCTACACCTTC.

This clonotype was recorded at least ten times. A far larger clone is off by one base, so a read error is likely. The CDR3, as DNA: TGTGCCAGCAGGTTAGGGGGAGAGACCCAGTACTTC. This sequence encodes CASRLGGETQYF. V gene TRBV2 combines with J gene TRBJ2-5; maybe TRBD1 (6 bases). Germline V gene lookup returns CDR1 SNHLY and CDR2 FYNNEI. This CDR3 has 12 amino acids. V was pared by 6 bases and J by 4 bases, with 9 bases between.

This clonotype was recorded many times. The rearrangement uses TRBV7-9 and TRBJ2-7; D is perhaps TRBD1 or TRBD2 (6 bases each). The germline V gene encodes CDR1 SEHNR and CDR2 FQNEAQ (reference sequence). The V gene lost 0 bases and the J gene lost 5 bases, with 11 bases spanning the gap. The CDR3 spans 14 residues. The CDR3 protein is CASSLATGAHEQYF. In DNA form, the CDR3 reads TGTGCCAGCAGCTTAGCGACGGGGGCGCACGAGCAGTACTTC.

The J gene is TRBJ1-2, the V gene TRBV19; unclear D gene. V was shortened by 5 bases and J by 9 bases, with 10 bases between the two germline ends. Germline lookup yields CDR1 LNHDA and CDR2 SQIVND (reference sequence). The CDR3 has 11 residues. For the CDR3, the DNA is TGTGCCAGTAGTTTCGGGTTGCGCTACACCTTC. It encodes CASSFGLRYTF.

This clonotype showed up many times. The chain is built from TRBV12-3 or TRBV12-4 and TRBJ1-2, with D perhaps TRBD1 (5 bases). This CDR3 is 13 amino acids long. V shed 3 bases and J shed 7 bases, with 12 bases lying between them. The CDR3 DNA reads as TGTGCCAGCAGTTTGGTACGGGGGGTTGGCTACACCTTC. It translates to CASSLVRGVGYTF.

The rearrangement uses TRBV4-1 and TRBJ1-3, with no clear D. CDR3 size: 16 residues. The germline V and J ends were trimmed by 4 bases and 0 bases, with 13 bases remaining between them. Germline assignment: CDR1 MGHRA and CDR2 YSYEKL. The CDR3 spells CASSPRGRSSGNTIYF. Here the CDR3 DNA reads TGCGCCAGCAGCCCACGAGGCAGGTCCTCTGGAAACACCATATATTTT.

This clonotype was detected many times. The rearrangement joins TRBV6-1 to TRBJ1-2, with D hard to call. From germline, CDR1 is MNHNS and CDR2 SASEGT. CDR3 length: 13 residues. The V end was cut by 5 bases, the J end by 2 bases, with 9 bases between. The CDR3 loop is CASSKVSNYGYTF. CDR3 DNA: TGTGCCAGCAGTAAGGTCAGCAACTATGGCTACACCTTC.

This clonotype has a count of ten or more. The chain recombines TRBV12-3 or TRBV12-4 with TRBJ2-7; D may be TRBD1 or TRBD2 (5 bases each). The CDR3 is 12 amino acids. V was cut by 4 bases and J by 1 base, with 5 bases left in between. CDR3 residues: CASSWGSYEQYF. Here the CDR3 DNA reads TGTGCCAGCAGTTGGGGGTCCTACGAGCAGTACTTC.

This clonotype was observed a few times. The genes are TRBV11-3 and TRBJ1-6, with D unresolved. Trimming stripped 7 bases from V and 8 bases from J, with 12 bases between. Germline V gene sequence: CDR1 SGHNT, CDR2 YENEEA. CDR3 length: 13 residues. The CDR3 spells CASTKVLDSPLHF. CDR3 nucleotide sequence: TGTGCCAGCACCAAAGTACTGGATTCACCCCTCCACTTT.

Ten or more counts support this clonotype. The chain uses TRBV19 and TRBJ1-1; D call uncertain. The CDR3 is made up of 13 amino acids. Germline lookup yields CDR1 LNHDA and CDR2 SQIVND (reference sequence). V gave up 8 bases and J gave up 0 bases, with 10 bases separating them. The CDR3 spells CASRRQVNTEAFF. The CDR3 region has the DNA TGTGCCAGTCGGCGTCAGGTGAACACTGAAGCTTTCTTT.

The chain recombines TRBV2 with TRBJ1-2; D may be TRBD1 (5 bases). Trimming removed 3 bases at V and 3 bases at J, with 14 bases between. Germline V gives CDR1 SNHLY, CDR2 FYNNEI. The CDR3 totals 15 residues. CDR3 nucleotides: TGTGCCAGCAGTGACGGTTTCAGGGATGACTATGGCTACACCTTC. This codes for CASSDGFRDDYGYTF.

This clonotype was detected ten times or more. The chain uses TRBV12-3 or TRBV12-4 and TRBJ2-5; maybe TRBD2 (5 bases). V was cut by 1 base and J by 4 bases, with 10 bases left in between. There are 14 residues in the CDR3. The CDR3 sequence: CASSLEGRGETQYF. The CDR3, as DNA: TGTGCCAGCAGTTTAGAAGGGAGAGGAGAGACCCAGTACTTC.

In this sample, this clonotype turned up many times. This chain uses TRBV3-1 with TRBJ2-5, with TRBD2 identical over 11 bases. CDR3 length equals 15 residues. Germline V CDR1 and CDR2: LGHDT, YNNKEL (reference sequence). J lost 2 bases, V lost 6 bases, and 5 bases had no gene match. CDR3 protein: CASSVTSGAQETQYF. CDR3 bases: TGTGCCAGCAGTGTGACTAGCGGGGCGCAAGAGACCCAGTACTTC.

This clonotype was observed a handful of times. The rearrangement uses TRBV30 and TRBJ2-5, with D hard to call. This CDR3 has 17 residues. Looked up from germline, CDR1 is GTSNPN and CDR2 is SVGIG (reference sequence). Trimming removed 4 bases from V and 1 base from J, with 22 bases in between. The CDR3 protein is CAWKEVESPSFQETQYF. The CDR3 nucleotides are TGTGCCTGGAAAGAAGTGGAGAGCCCTTCCTTCCAAGAGACCCAGTACTTC.

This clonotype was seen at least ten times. The CDR3 reads CASSTGFGNTIYF. CDR3 nucleotides: TGTGCCAGTTCGACAGGATTTGGAAACACCATATATTTT. The chain joins TRBV9 to TRBJ1-3, with a tentative D call TRBD1 (6 bases). The CDR3 covers 13 residues. With 8 bases removed from V and 3 bases from J, the gap between germline ends came to 12 bases. Germline loops: CDR1 SGDLS, CDR2 YYNGEE.

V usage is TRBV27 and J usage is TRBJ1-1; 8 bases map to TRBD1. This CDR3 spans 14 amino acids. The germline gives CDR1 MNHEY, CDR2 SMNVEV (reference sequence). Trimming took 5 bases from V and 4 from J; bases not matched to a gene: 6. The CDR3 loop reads CASSLRGRVTEAFF. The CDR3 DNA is TGTGCCAGCAGTCTCAGGGGGCGCGTCACTGAAGCTTTCTTT.

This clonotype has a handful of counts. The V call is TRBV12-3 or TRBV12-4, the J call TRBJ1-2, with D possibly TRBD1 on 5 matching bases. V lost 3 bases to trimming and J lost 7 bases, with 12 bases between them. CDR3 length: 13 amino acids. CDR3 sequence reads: CASSFSGGVGYTF. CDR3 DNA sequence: TGTGCCAGCAGTTTTTCGGGGGGGGTTGGCTACACCTTC.

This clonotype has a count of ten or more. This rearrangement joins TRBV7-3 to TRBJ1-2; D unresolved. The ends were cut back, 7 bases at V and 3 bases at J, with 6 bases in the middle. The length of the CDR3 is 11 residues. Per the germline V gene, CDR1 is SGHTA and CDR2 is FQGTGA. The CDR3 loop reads CASNFDYGYTF. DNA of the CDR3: TGTGCCAGCAATTTCGACTATGGCTACACCTTC.

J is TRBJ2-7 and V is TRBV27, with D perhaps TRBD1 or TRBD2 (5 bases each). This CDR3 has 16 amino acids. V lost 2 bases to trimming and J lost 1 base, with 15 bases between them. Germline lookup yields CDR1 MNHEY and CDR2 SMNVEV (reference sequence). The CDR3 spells CASSLTGTRTSYEQYF. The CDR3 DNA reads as TGTGCCAGCAGTTTAACCGGGACCCGCACTTCCTACGAGCAGTACTTC.

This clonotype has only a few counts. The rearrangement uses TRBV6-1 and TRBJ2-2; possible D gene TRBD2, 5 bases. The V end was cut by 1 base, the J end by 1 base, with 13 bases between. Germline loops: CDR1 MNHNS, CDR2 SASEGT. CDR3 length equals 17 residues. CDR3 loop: CASSEEARAGNTGELFF. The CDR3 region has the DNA TGTGCCAGCAGTGAAGAGGCGAGGGCGGGGAACACCGGGGAGCTGTTTTTT.

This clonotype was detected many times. CDR3 protein: CASSYEEGGDGYTF. Written as DNA, the CDR3 is TGTGCCAGCAGTTACGAGGAGGGGGGGGATGGCTACACCTTC. The V and J genes are TRBV6-5 and TRBJ1-2; possible D gene TRBD1, 6 bases. Germline V gene lookup returns CDR1 MNHEY and CDR2 SVGAGI. The CDR3 is 14 amino acids. The V and J ends lost 2 bases and 6 bases respectively, with 13 bases between them.

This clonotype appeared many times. CDR3 region: CASSVETEETQYF. DNA of the CDR3: TGTGCCAGCAGCGTAGAGACGGAAGAGACCCAGTACTTC. V is TRBV9 and J is TRBJ2-5; D not resolved. Germline CDR1 reads SGDLS; CDR2 reads YYNGEE. CDR3 length equals 13 residues. Trimming took off 0 bases at V and 3 bases at J, with 6 bases between the two ends.

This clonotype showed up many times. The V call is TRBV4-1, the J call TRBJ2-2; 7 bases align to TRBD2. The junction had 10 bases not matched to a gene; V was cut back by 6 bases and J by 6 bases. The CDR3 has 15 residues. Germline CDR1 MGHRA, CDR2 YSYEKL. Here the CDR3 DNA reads TGCGCCAGCAGGCTTACTAGCGTCGGGCCCGGGGAGCTGTTTTTT. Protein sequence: CASRLTSVGPGELFF.